The present T cell receptor beta chain was sequenced within a study of regulatory T cells in long-lasting Graves disease. The CDR3 loop spans 15 amino acids. V was shortened by 0 bases and J by 2 bases, with 7 bases between the two germline ends. The germline V gene has CDR1 SEHNR and CDR2 FQNEAQ (reference sequence). Sequencing libraries for TCR beta were prepared with iRepertoire HTBI primers and Arm-PCR of CDR3 regions. TCRdb used MiXCR to reprocess the multiplex PCR reads, holding one entry per CDR3 protein. This table has under 700,000 distinct CDR3 sequences, roughly 16% appearing once. Sample time point: newly diagnosed GD, antithyroid drugs for less than 3 months. RNA extracted from PBMCs served as the sequencing template. The sample was also reused in another study, on T cells in Graves' hyperthyroidism and ophthalmopathy.

The input for sequencing was peripheral blood mononuclear cells (PBMCs), taken at new diagnosis, from a patient treated with antithyroid drugs. J is TRBJ1-4 and V is TRBV7-9; D ambiguous. This receptor was taken from a woman aged 40 to 65 with Graves disease. CDR3 sequence reads: CASSLALGTNEKLFF. For the CDR3, the DNA is TGTGCCAGCAGCTTAGCGCTGGGTACTAATGAAAAACTGTTTTTT.